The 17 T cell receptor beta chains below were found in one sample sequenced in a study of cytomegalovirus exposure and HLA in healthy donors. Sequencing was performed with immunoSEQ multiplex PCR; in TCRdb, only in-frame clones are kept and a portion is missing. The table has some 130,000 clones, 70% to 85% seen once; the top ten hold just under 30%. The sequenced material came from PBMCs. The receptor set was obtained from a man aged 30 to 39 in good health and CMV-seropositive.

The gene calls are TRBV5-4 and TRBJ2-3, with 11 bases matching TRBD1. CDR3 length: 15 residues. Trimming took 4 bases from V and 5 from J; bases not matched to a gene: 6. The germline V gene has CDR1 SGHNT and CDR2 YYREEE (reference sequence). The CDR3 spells CASSAGQGGGDTQYF. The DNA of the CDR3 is TGTGCCAGCAGCGCGGGACAGGGGGGAGGAGATACGCAGTATTTT. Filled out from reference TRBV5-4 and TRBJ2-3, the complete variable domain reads ETGVTQSPTHLIKTRGQQVTLRCSSQSGHNTVSWYQQALGQGPQFIFQYYREEENGRGNFPPRFSGLQFPNYSSELNVNALELDDSALYLCASSAGQGGGDTQYFGPGTRLTVL.

The DNA for the CDR3 is TGTGCCAGCAGCACGGGACAGGGGAATTCACCCCTCCACTTT. It specifies CASSTGQGNSPLHF. The chain links TRBV5-4 to TRBJ1-6; 10 bases are shared with TRBD1. The junction had 2 bases not matched to a gene; V was cut back by 4 bases and J by 7 bases. Looked up from germline, CDR1 is SGHNT and CDR2 is YYREEE (reference sequence). The length of the CDR3 is 14 residues.

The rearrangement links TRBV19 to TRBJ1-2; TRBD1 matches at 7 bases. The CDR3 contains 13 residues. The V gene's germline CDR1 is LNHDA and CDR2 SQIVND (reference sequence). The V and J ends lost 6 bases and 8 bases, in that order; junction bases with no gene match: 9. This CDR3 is CASRGGQALGYTF. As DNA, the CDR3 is TGTGCCAGTAGAGGCGGACAGGCTTTGGGCTACACCTTC.

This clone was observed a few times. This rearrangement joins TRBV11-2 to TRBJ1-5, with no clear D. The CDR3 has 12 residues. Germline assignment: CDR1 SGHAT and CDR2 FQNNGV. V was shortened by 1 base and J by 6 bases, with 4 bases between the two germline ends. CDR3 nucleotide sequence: TGTGCCAGCAGCTTAGGGGCTCAGCCCCAGCATTTT. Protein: CASSLGAQPQHF. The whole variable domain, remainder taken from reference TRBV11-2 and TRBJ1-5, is EAGVAQSPRYKIIEKRQSVAFWCNPISGHATLYWYQQILGQGPKLLIQFQNNGVVDDSQLPKDRFSAERLKGVDSTLKIQPAKLEDSAVYLCASSLGAQPQHFGDGTRLSIL.

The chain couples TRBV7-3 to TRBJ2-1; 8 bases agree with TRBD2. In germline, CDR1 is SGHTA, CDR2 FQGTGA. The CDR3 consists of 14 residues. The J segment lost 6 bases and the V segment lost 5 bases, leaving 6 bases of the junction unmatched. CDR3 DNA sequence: TGTGCCAGCAGCCTGGGACTAGTCGGCAATGAGCAGTTCTTC. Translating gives CASSLGLVGNEQFF.

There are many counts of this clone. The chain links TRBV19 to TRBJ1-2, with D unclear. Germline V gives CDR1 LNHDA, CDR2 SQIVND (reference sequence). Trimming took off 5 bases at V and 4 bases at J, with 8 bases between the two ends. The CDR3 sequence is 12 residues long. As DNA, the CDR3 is TGTGCCAGTAGTGTGGCAGTCTATGGCTACACCTTC. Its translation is CASSVAVYGYTF.

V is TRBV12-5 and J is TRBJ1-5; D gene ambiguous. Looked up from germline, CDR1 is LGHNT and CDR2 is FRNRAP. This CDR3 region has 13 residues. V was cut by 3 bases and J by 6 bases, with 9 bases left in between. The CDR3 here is CASGFELVQPQHF. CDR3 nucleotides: TGTGCTAGTGGTTTTGAACTGGTTCAGCCCCAGCATTTT.

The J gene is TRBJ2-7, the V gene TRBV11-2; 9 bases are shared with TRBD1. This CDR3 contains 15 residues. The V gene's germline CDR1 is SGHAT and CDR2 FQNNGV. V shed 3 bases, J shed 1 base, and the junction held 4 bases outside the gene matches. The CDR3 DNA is TGTGCCAGCAGCTTCCCCGGACAGGGGTCCTACGAGCAGTACTTC. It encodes CASSFPGQGSYEQYF. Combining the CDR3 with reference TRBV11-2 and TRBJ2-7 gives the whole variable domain EAGVAQSPRYKIIEKRQSVAFWCNPISGHATLYWYQQILGQGPKLLIQFQNNGVVDDSQLPKDRFSAERLKGVDSTLKIQPAKLEDSAVYLCASSFPGQGSYEQYFGPGTRLTVT.

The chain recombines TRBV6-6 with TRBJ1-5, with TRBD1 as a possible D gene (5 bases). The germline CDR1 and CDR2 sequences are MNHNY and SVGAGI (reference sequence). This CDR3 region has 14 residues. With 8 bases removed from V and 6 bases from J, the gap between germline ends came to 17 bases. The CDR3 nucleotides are TGTGCCAGCTGGGGGGGACTGTATGGTCAGCCCCAGCATTTT. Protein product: CASWGGLYGQPQHF.

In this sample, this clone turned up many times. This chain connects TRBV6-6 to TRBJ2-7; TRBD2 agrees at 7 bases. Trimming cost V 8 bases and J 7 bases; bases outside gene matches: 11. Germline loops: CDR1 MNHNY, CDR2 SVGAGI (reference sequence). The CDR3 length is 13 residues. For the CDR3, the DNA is TGTGCCAGCTCTAGCGGCTGGGGCGGGGAGCAGTACTTC. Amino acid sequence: CASSSGWGGEQYF.

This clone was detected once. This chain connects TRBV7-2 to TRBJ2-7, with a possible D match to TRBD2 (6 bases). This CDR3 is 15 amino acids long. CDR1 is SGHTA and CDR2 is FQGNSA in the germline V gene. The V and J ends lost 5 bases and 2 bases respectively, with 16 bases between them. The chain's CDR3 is CASSTMGGIAYEQYF. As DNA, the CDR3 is TGTGCCAGCAGCACCATGGGGGGAATAGCCTACGAGCAGTACTTC.

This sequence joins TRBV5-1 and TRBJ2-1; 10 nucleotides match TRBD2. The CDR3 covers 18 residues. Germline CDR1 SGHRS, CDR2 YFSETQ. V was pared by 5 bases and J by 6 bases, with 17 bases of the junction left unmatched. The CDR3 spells CASSRGASGSQGVNEQFF. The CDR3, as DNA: TGCGCCAGCAGTCGTGGAGCTAGCGGGAGCCAGGGGGTCAATGAGCAGTTCTTC.

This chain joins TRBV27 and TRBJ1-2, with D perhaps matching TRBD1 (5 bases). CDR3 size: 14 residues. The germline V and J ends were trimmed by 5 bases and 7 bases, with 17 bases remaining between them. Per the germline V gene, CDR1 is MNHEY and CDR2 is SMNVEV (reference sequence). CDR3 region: CASSPDLDSFGYTF. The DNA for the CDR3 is TGTGCCAGCAGTCCGGACCTAGACAGTTTTGGCTACACCTTC.

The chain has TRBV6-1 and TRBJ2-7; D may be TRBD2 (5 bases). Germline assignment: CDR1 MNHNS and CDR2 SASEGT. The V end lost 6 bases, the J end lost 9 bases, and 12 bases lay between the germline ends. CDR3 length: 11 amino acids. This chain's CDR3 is CASSEGLVQYF. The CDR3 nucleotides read TGTGCCAGCAGCGAGGGTCTTGTGCAGTACTTC.

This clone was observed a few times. The chain's CDR3 is CASSPRGGVTYEQYF. The DNA of the CDR3 is TGTGCCAGCAGCCCCCGGGGAGGGGTGACCTACGAGCAGTACTTC. The chain employs TRBV4-2 and TRBJ2-7, with 7 bases identical to TRBD2. There are 15 residues in the CDR3. Germline V gene lookup returns CDR1 LGHNA and CDR2 YNFKEQ. Germline trimming cut 4 bases from V and 2 bases from J; bases unmatched to any gene: 8.

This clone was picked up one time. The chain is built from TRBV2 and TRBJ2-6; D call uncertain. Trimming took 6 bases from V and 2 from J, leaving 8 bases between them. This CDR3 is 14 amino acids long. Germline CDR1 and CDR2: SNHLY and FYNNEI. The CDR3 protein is CASSPSPGANVLTF. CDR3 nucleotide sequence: TGTGCCAGCAGCCCATCCCCTGGGGCCAACGTCCTGACTTTC.

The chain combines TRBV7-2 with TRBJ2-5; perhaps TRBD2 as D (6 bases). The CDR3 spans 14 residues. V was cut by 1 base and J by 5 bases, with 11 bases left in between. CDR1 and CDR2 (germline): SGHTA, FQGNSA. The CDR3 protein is CASSLVAVGETQYF. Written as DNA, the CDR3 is TGTGCCAGCAGCTTAGTAGCGGTTGGGGAGACCCAGTACTTC.